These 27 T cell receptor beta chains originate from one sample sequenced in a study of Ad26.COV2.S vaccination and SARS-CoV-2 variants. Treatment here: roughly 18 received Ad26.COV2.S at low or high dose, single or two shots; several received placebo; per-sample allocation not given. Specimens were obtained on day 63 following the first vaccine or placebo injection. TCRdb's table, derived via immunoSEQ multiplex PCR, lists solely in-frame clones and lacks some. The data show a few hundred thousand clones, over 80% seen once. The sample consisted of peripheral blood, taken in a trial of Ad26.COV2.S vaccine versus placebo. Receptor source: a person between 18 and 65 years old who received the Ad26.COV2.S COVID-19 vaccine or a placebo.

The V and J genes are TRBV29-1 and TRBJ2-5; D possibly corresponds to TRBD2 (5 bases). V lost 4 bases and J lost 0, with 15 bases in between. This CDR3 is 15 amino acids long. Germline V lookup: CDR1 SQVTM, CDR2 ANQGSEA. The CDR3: CSVGITPGNQETQYF. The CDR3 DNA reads TGCAGCGTTGGGATCACACCGGGGAACCAAGAGACCCAGTACTTC.

The CDR3 bases are TGTGCCAGCAGCTTAGTACAGGGGGCCTTCCCTGAAGCTTTCTTT. Translated, it gives CASSLVQGAFPEAFF. The chain recombines TRBV7-9 with TRBJ1-1; 9 bases match TRBD1. The V gene's germline CDR1 is SEHNR and CDR2 FQNEAQ (reference sequence). J was trimmed by 6 bases and V by 1 base; bases with no gene match: 6. The CDR3 sequence is 15 residues long.

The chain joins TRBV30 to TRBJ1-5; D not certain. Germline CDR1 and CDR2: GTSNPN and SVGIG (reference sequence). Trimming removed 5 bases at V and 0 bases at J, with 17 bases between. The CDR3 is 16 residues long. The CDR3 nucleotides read TGTGCCTGGGCCCCGGAGCCCCAATATAGCAATCAGCCCCAGCATTTT. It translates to CAWAPEPQYSNQPQHF.

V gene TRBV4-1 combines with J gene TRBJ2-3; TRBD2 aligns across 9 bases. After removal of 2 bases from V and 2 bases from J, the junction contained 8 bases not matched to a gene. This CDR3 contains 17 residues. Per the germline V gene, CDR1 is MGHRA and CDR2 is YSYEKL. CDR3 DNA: TGCGCCAGCAGCCAACCTCAACTAGCGGGCTCCACAGATACGCAGTATTTT. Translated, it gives CASSQPQLAGSTDTQYF.

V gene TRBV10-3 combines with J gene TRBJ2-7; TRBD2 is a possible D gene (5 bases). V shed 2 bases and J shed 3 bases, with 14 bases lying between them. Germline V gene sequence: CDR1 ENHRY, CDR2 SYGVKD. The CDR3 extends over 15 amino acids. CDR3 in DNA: TGTGCCATCAGTGAGATCATAAAAGGGAGCTACGAGCAGTACTTC. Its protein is CAISEIIKGSYEQYF.

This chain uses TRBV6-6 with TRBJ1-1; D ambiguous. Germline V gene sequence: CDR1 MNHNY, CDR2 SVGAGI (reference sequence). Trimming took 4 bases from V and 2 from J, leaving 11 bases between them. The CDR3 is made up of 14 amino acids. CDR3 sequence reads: CASSSGGRNTEAFF. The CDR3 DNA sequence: TGTGCCAGCAGTTCAGGAGGGAGAAACACTGAAGCTTTCTTT.

CDR3 nucleotides: TGCGCCAGCAGCCCGACAGAGACCTACAATGAGCAGTTCTTC. Translating it yields CASSPTETYNEQFF. The gene calls are TRBV4-1 and TRBJ2-1, with D maybe TRBD1 (5 bases). The CDR3 runs 14 residues. The germline V and J ends were trimmed by 4 bases and 2 bases, with 9 bases remaining between them. Germline V gives CDR1 MGHRA, CDR2 YSYEKL.

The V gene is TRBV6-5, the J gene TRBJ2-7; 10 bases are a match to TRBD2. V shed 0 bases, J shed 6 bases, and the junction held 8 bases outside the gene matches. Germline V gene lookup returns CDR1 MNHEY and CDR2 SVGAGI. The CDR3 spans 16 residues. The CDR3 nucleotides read TGTGCCAGCAGTTACTCGAGGAGCGGGGGGGCCGCCGAGCAGTACTTC. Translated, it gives CASSYSRSGGAAEQYF.

The CDR3 sequence: CAGQGTLGLAVYNEQFF. The DNA of the CDR3 is TGTGCCGGGCAAGGGACCTTGGGACTAGCGGTCTACAATGAGCAGTTCTTC. J is TRBJ2-1 and V is TRBV2; 11 nucleotides align to TRBD2. Germline CDR1 reads SNHLY; CDR2 reads FYNNEI. V was pared by 11 bases and J by 3 bases, with 15 bases of the junction left unmatched. The CDR3 totals 17 residues.

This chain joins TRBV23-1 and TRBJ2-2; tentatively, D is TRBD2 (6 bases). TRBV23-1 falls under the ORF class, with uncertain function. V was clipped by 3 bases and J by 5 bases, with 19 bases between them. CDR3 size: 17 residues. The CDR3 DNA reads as TGCGCCAGCAGTCACCCTGGGGACGGGGGACGTACCGGGGAGCTGTTTTTT. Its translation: CASSHPGDGGRTGELFF.

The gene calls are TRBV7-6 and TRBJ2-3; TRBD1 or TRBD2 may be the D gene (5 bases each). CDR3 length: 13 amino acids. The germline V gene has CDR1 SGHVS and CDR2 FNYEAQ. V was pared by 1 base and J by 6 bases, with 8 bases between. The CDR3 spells CASSLVGTDTQYF. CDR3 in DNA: TGTGCCAGCAGCTTAGTAGGGACGGATACGCAGTATTTT.

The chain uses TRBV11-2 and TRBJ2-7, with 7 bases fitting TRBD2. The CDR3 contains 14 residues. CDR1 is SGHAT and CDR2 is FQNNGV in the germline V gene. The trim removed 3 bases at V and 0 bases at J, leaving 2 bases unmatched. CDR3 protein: CASSLRGTSYEQYF. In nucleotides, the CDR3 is TGTGCCAGCAGCTTGCGGGGGACCTCCTACGAGCAGTACTTC.

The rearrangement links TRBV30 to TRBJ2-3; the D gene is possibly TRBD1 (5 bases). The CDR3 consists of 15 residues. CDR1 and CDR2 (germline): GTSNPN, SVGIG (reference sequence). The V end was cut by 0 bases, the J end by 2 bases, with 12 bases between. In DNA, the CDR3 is TGTGCCTGGAGTGTCGGGCAGGGCGACACAGATACGCAGTATTTT. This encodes CAWSVGQGDTDTQYF.

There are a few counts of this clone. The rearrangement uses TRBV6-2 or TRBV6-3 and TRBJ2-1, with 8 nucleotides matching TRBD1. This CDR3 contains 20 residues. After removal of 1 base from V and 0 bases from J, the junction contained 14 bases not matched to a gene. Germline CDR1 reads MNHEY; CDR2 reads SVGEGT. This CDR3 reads CASSYYGAGDRLSSYNEQFF. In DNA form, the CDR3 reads TGTGCCAGCAGTTACTATGGGGCCGGGGACAGGTTGAGCTCCTACAATGAGCAGTTCTTC.

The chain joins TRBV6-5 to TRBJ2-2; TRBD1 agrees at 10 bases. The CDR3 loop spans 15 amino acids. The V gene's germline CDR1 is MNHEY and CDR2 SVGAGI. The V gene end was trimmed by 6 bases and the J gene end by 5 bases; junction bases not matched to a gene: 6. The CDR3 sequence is CASRFDRGLTGELFF. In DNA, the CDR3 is TGTGCCAGCAGATTTGACAGGGGGCTTACCGGGGAGCTGTTTTTT.

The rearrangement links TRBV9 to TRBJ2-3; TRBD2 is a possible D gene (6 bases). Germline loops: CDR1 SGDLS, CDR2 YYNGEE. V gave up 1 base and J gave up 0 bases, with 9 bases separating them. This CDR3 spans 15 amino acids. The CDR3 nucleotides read TGTGCCAGCAGCGTACGCGGGGAGAGCACAGATACGCAGTATTTT. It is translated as CASSVRGESTDTQYF.

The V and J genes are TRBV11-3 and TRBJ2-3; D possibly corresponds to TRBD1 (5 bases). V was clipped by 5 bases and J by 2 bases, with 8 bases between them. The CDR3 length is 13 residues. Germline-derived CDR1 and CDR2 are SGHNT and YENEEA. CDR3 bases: TGTGCCAGCAGCAAGACAGACACAGATACGCAGTATTTT. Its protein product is CASSKTDTDTQYF.

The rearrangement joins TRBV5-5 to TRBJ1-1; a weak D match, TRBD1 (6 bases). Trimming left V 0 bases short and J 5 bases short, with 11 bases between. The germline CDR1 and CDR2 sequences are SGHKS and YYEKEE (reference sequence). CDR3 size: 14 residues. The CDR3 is CASSLAGEGTEAFF. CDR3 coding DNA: TGTGCCAGCAGCTTGGCAGGGGAGGGGACTGAAGCTTTCTTT.

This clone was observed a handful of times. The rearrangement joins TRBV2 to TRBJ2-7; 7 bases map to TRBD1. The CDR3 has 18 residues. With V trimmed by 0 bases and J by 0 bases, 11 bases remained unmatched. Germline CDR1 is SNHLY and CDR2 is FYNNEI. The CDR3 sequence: CASSEAPPDRASSYEQYF. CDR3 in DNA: TGTGCCAGCAGTGAAGCTCCCCCCGACAGGGCGAGCTCCTACGAGCAGTACTTC.

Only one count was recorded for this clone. The CDR3 nucleotides read TGTGCCAGCAGTTGGGGGGACAGCTCCTACGAGCAGTACTTC. This sequence encodes CASSWGDSSYEQYF. The genes are TRBV27 and TRBJ2-7; the D gene is possibly TRBD1 (7 bases). The germline V gene has CDR1 MNHEY and CDR2 SMNVEV (reference sequence). V shed 4 bases and J shed 0 bases, with 10 bases lying between them. The CDR3 loop spans 14 amino acids.

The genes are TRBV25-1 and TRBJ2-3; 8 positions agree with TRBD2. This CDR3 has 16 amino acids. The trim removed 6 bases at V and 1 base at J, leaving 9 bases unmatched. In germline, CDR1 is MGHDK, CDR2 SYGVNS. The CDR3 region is CASSGRGGARTDTQYF. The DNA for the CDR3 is TGTGCCAGCAGCGGTCGGGGGGGGGCCCGCACAGATACGCAGTATTTT.

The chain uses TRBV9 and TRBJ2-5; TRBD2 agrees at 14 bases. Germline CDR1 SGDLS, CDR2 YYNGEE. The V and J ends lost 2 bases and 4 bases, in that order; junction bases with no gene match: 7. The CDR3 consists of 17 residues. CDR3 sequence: CASSVGTSGGGGETQYF. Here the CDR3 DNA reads TGTGCCAGCAGCGTCGGGACTAGCGGGGGTGGAGGAGAGACCCAGTACTTC.

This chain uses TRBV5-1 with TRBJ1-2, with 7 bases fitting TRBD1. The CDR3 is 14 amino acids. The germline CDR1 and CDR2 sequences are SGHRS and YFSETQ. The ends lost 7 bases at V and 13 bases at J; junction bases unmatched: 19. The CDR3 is CASGEFPGQSNSTF. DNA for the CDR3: TGCGCCAGCGGAGAATTCCCGGGACAGTCAAACAGCACCTTC.

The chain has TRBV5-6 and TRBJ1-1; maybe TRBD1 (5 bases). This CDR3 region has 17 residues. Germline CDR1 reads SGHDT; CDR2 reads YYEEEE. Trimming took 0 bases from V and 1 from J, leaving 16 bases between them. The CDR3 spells CASSLVPGQGWNTEAFF. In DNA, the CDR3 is TGTGCCAGCAGCTTGGTCCCGGGGCAGGGTTGGAACACTGAAGCTTTCTTT.

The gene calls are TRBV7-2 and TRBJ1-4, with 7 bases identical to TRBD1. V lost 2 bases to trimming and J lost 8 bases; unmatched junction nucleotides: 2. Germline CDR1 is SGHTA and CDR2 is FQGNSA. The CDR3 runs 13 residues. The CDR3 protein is CASSLNRGEKLFF. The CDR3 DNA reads TGTGCCAGCAGCTTAAACAGGGGCGAAAAACTGTTTTTT.

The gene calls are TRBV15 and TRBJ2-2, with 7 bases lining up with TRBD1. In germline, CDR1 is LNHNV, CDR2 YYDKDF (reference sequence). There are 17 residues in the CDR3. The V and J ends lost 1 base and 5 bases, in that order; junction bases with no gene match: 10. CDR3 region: CATSRADRQGATGELFF. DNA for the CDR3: TGTGCCACCAGCAGAGCCGACCGACAGGGAGCGACCGGGGAGCTGTTTTTT.

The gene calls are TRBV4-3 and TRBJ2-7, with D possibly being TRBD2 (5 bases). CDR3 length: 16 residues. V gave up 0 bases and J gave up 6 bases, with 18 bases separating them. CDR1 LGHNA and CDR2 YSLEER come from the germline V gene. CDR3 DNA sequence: TGCGCCAGCAGCCAAGATTCAGGACTGCCGGCCCTCGAGCAGTACTTC. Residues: CASSQDSGLPALEQYF.